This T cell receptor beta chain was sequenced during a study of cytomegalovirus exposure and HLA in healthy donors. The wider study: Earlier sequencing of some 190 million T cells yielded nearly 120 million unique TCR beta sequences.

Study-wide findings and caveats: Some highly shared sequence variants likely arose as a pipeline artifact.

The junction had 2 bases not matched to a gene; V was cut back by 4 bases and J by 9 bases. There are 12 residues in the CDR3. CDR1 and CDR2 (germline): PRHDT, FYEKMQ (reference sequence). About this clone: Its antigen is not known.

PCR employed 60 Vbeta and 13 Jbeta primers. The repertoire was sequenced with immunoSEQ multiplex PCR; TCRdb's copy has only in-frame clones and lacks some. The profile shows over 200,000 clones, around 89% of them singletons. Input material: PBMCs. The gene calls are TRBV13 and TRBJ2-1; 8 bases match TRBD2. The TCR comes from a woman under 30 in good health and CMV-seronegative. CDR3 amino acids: CASSSGGGEQFF. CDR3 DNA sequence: TGTGCCAGCAGCTCGGGGGGGGGTGAGCAGTTCTTC.